This TCR beta chain was obtained from a study of regulatory T cells in long-lasting Graves disease (dated by TCRdb to the early 2020s). Looking at the study overall: To count as having persistent Graves' disease, a patient had to have received antithyroid drug treatment for over 5 years with TSH receptor autoantibodies remaining persistently positive. Persistent Graves' disease patients were compared with newly diagnosed Graves' disease patients by peripheral blood TCR sequencing and RNA sequencing. The study was registered as a clinical trial and conducted in China. A total of around 35 samples underwent TCR sequencing, from about 13 patients with persistent Graves' disease and some 20 patients with newly diagnosed Graves' disease. Persistent Graves' disease patients in the clinical cohort had taken antithyroid drugs for roughly ten years on average. Study-wide findings and limitations: Because the primary lesion, thyroid tissue, could not be accessed, the study looked at peripheral blood alone. Persistent disease showed preferential use of TRBV28, TRBJ1-2 and TRBJ2-5, whereas newly diagnosed disease favored TRBV20-1 and TRBJ2-1. Compared with newly diagnosed patients, patients with persistent Graves' disease had lower TCR Shannon entropy and fewer highly expanded clones, which suggests clonal expansion. Sequencing and analysis were limited to the TCR beta chain. More public clonotypes were shared among persistent patients (under 3,000) than among newly diagnosed patients (just under 1,000). The authors acknowledged the small sample size as a limitation that may reduce accuracy.

This clonotype was observed at least ten times. No antigen is known for it. There are no base qualities to consult, and no much larger clone falls within one base. CDR1 and CDR2, per the germline V gene, are MDHEN and SYDVKM. V is reduced by 10 bases and J by 5 bases, leaving a spacing of 8 bases between them. Including cysteine and phenylalanine, the CDR3 has 11 amino acids. Left in the record is the CDR3 DNA by itself, 33 bases read in frame from the first base. The method was multiplex PCR. The listed sequencing device is Illumina HiSeq 4000. To build TCR beta libraries, CDR3 regions were amplified by Arm-PCR using iRepertoire HTBI primers. Gel purification was performed on PCR products prior to sequencing. The paper's data handling went like this. Across samples, roughly 60 TRBV and 13 to 15 TRBJ segments were identified and used for gene usage analysis of CDR3 amino acid clonotypes. Filtered high-quality paired reads were merged into contigs using COPE and FqMerger. BLAST was used to align contigs to IMGT TRBV, TRBD and TRBJ reference genes, and CDR3 was defined according to IMGT. Any clonotype with a frequency above 0.1% was counted as a highly expanded clone. Shannon entropy was used to measure repertoire diversity, and the Gini coefficient was used to measure V-J evenness. Public clonotypes were defined as clonotypes shared by more than one individual. TCRdb reanalyzed the raw reads on its own, using fastp at Q25 for trimming and MiXCR for clone calling, and kept in-frame beta chains. Identical CDR3 proteins give one entry, which carries the most common genes and DNA. The V and J calls were not made by the authors but by TCRdb's processing. The sample data list roughly 400,000 distinct CDR3 sequences, and around 20% of these were observed just once. The ten largest clones represent around 20% of the sample.

According to the study, the label for this sample's time point signals: persistent/refractory GD, antithyroid drugs over 5 years with positive TRAb. For both TCR sequencing and RNA sequencing, RNA was extracted from PBMCs using TRIzol. The diagnosis of Graves' disease followed American Thyroid Association guidelines. Recruitment of patients was carried out at an endocrinology department in Xi'an, China. Each patient gave 9 to 10 milliliters of peripheral blood, collected in an EDTA anticoagulant tube. Ficoll Paque Plus density gradient separation was used to isolate PBMCs, and no further T cell sorting was performed. RNA quality was checked with an Agilent 2100 Bioanalyzer and agarose gel, and concentration with a NanoDrop 2000.

The chain joins TRBV28 to TRBJ1-4; tentative D gene TRBD1, with 5 bases matching. This sample comprised peripheral blood mononuclear cells (PBMCs), obtained when the disease was refractory, from a patient treated with antithyroid drugs. The origin of this receptor is a female donor with Graves disease. The CDR3 region reads CATQENEKLFF. At the DNA level, the sequence is TGTGCCACACAGGAGAATGAAAAACTGTTTTTT.